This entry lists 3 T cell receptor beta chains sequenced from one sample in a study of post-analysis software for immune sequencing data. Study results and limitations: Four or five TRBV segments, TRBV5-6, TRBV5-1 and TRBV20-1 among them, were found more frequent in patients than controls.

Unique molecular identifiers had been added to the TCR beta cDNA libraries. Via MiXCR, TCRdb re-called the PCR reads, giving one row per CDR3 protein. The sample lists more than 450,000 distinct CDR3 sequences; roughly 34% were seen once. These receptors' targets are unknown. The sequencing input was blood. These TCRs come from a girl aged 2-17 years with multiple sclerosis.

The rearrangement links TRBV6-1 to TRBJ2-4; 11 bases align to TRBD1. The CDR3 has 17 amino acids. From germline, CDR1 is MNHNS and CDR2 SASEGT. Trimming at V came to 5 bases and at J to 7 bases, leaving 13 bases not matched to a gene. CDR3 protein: CASSPFGTGGFRNIQYF. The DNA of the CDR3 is TGTGCCAGCAGTCCATTCGGGACAGGGGGATTTAGGAACATTCAGTACTTC.

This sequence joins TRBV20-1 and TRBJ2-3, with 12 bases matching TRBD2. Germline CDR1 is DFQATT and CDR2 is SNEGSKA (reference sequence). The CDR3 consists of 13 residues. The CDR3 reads CILAGGSTDTQYF. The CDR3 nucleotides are TGCATACTAGCGGGGGGTAGCACAGATACGCAGTATTTT.

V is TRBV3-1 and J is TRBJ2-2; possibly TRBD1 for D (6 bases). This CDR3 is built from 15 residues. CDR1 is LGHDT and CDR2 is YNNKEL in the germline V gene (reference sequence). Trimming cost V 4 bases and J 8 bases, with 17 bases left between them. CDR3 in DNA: TGTGCCAGCAGCCCAAACCAGGGGCGCCAAGGGGAGCTGTTTTTT. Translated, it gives CASSPNQGRQGELFF.